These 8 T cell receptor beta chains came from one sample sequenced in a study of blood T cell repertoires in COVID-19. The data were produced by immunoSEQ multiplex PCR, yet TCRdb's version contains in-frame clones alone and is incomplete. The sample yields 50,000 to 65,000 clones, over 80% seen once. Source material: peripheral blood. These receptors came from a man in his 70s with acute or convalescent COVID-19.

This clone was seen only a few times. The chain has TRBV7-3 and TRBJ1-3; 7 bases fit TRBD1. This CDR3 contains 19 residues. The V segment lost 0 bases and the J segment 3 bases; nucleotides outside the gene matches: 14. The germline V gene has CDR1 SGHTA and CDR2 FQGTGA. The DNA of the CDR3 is TGTGCCAGCAGCTTAACAGGGGGCGGTATGCCGGGACTTGGAAACACCATATATTTT. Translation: CASSLTGGGMPGLGNTIYF.

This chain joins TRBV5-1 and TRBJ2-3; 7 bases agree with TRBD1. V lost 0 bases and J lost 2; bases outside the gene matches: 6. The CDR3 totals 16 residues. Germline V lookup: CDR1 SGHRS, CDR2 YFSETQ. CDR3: CASSLARTGNTDTQYF. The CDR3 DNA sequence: TGCGCCAGCAGCTTGGCCCGGACAGGCAACACAGATACGCAGTATTTT.

The CDR3 protein is CASSSSLVGNEQFF. The CDR3 nucleotides are TGTGCCAGCAGCTCCTCACTAGTGGGCAATGAGCAGTTCTTC. J is TRBJ2-1 and V is TRBV11-2; D perhaps matches TRBD2 (5 bases). CDR1 is SGHAT, CDR2 FQNNGV, per germline. The CDR3 sequence is 14 residues long. The V gene lost 4 bases and the J gene lost 6 bases, with 13 bases spanning the gap.

CDR3 loop: CASSGRGGDTEAFF. For the CDR3, the DNA is TGTGCCAGCAGCGGACGGGGAGGGGACACTGAAGCTTTCTTT. V is TRBV3-1 (or the pseudogene TRBV3-2) and J is TRBJ1-1, with a tentative D call TRBD1 (5 bases). Looked up from germline, CDR1 is LGHDT and CDR2 is YNNKEL (reference sequence). Trimming pared 5 bases from V and 3 bases from J, leaving 13 bases between. CDR3 size: 14 residues.

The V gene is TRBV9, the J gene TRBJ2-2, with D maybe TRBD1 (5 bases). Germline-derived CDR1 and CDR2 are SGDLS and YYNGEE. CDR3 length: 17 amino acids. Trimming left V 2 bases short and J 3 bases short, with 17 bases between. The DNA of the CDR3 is TGTGCCAGCAGCGTTCGTCCGCCAGGGCCGGACACCGGGGAGCTGTTTTTT. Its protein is CASSVRPPGPDTGELFF.

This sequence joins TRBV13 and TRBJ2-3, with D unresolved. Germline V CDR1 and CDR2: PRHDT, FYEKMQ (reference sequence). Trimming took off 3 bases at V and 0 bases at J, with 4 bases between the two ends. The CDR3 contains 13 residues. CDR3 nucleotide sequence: TGTGCCAGCAGCTTCCTCAGCACAGATACGCAGTATTTT. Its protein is CASSFLSTDTQYF.

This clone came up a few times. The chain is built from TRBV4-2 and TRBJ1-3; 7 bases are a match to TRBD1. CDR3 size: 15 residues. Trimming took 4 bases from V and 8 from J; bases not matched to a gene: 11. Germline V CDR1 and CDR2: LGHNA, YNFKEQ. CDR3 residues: CASSPRGGTVDTIYF. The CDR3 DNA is TGTGCCAGCAGCCCTCGAGGAGGGACAGTAGACACCATATATTTT.

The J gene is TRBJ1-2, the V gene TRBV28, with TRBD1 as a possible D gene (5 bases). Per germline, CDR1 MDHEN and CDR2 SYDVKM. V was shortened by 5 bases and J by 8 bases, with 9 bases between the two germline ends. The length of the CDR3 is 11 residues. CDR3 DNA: TGTGCCAGCAGTGAGGGGAGGGGCTACACCTTC. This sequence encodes CASSEGRGYTF.